These 32 T cell receptor beta chains share one sample of origin, sequenced in a study of OX40 agonist ivuxolimab in advanced cancers. Libraries came from the immunoSEQ multiplex PCR assay. As stored in TCRdb, this immuneACCESS dataset retains in-frame rearrangements with V and J assigned. A fraction of the clones does not appear; measured against another copy, unresolved V genes explain less than half of the discrepancy, and the remainder lacks a known reason. This sample lists tens of thousands of clones; approximately 90% were detected once. Approximately 4% of the sample is in the top ten clones. The sequences come from CD4+ or CD8+ T cells sorted from blood, collected in a trial of the OX40 agonist ivuxolimab. These receptors were taken from an adult with an advanced solid tumor such as melanoma, head and neck, liver or kidney cancer.

V is TRBV7-3 and J is TRBJ2-1, with TRBD1 matching over 9 bases. V lost 4 bases and J lost 7; bases outside the gene matches: 5. This CDR3 is 14 amino acids long. Germline assignment: CDR1 SGHTA and CDR2 FQGTGA. Here the CDR3 reads CASSSVTGGNEQFF. In DNA, the CDR3 is TGTGCCAGCAGCTCCGTGACAGGGGGTAATGAGCAGTTCTTC. The variable domain in full, with the rest retrieved from reference TRBV7-3 and TRBJ2-1, is GAGVSQTPSNKVTEKGKYVELRCDPISGHTALYWYRQSLGQGPEFLIYFQGTGAADDSGLPNDRFFAVRPEGSVSTLKIQRTERGDSAVYLCASSSVTGGNEQFFGPGTRLTVL.

The chain links TRBV9 to TRBJ2-7; D unclear. The CDR3 spans 14 residues. The V end lost 0 bases, the J end lost 0 bases, and 7 bases lay between the germline ends. Germline V CDR1 and CDR2: SGDLS, YYNGEE. For the CDR3, the DNA is TGTGCCAGCAGCGTAGGCTTTAGCTCCTACGAGCAGTACTTC. It specifies CASSVGFSSYEQYF. The full variable domain, in which reference TRBV9 and TRBJ2-7 provide the parts outside the CDR3, is DSGVTQTPKHLITATGQRVTLRCSPRSGDLSVYWYQQSLDQGLQFLIQYYNGEERAKGNILERFSAQQFPDLHSELNLSSLELGDSALYFCASSVGFSSYEQYFGPGTRLTVT.

This rearrangement joins TRBV6-6 to TRBJ1-1; 8 bases agree with TRBD1. Losses at the gene ends were 2 bases for V and 0 bases for J; bases not matched to a gene: 5. CDR3 length: 16 amino acids. CDR1 MNHNY and CDR2 SVGAGI come from the germline V gene (reference sequence). CDR3: CASSYPRDRMNTEAFF. DNA of the CDR3: TGTGCCAGCAGTTACCCGAGGGACAGGATGAACACTGAAGCTTTCTTT.

The rearrangement links TRBV4-1 to TRBJ2-1; 9 positions agree with TRBD2. After removal of 2 bases from V and 8 bases from J, the junction contained 13 bases not matched to a gene. The V gene's germline CDR1 is MGHRA and CDR2 YSYEKL. This CDR3 spans 17 amino acids. CDR3 sequence reads: CASSQFSREGLRDEQFF. CDR3 sequence (DNA): TGCGCCAGCAGCCAATTTTCGCGGGAGGGCCTCAGGGATGAGCAGTTCTTC.

The chain combines TRBV6-5 with TRBJ2-7, with 9 positions matching TRBD1. There are 14 residues in the CDR3. Per the germline V gene, CDR1 is MNHEY and CDR2 is SVGAGI. After removal of 5 bases from V and 4 bases from J, the junction contained 6 bases not matched to a gene. The CDR3 DNA is TGTGCCAGCAGTCCTAGGGACAGGGCGTACGAGCAGTACTTC. This sequence encodes CASSPRDRAYEQYF.

This clone was seen only a few times. CDR3 bases: TGTGCCAGCAGTTACGCGTCCGGGACAGGGAACGAAAAACTGTTTTTT. Its protein product is CASSYASGTGNEKLFF. The genes are TRBV6-5 and TRBJ1-4; 9 nucleotides align to TRBD1. Trimming took 2 bases from V and 8 from J; bases not matched to a gene: 9. CDR1 MNHEY and CDR2 SVGAGI come from the germline V gene. The CDR3 is 16 amino acids.

The chain couples TRBV9 to TRBJ1-6; 7 bases agree with TRBD1. Germline V gene lookup returns CDR1 SGDLS and CDR2 YYNGEE. The trim removed 0 bases at V and 7 bases at J, leaving 7 bases unmatched. There are 16 residues in the CDR3. CDR3 in amino acids: CASSVAPQGTNSPLHF. Here the CDR3 DNA reads TGTGCCAGCAGCGTAGCCCCACAGGGGACGAATTCACCCCTCCACTTT.

This chain connects TRBV2 to TRBJ2-7; D is unresolved. Trimming took off 0 bases at V and 6 bases at J, with 12 bases between the two ends. The CDR3 covers 14 residues. From germline, CDR1 is SNHLY and CDR2 FYNNEI. This CDR3 is CASSEARDGLEQYF. DNA of the CDR3: TGTGCCAGCAGTGAAGCCCGAGACGGTCTCGAGCAGTACTTC.

V gene TRBV6-6 combines with J gene TRBJ1-2; D gene unclear. The CDR3 consists of 12 residues. Germline V gene lookup returns CDR1 MNHNY and CDR2 SVGAGI (reference sequence). Trimming shortened V by 2 bases and J by 6 bases, and 7 bases separated the two germline ends. CDR3 DNA: TGTGCCAGCAGTTACGAGAGGGATGGCTACACCTTC. This encodes CASSYERDGYTF.

The V call is TRBV7-9, the J call TRBJ2-4; TRBD1 aligns across 7 bases. V was clipped by 4 bases and J by 0 bases; unmatched bases: 6. Germline V gives CDR1 SEHNR, CDR2 FQNEAQ (reference sequence). CDR3 size: 16 residues. The CDR3 nucleotides are TGTGCCAGCAGCTCGACAGGGTCTCTAGCCAAAAACATTCAGTACTTC. Amino acid sequence: CASSSTGSLAKNIQYF.

This chain connects TRBV5-1 to TRBJ2-7, with a tentative D call TRBD2 (5 bases). The ends were cut back, 4 bases at V and 5 bases at J, with 19 bases in the middle. The CDR3 is made up of 15 amino acids. CDR1 and CDR2 (germline): SGHRS, YFSETQ. CDR3 in amino acids: CASSRRGSGSDEQYF. CDR3 in DNA: TGCGCCAGCAGCCGGAGAGGGTCCGGGTCCGACGAGCAGTACTTC.

The chain carries TRBV6-6 and TRBJ2-1, with 11 bases aligning to TRBD2. Germline trimming cut 6 bases from V and 5 bases from J; bases unmatched to any gene: 6. Germline V gene data show CDR1 as MNHNY and CDR2 as SVGAGI (reference sequence). CDR3 length: 15 residues. In DNA, the CDR3 is TGTGCCAGCAGGCCTGGGACTAGCGGTGACAATGAGCAGTTCTTC. Residues: CASRPGTSGDNEQFF.

V usage is TRBV5-8 and J usage is TRBJ1-3, with 7 bases fitting TRBD1. Losses at the gene ends were 0 bases for V and 6 bases for J; bases not matched to a gene: 3. Germline V CDR1 and CDR2: SGHTS, YDEGEE. This CDR3 contains 14 residues. CDR3 residues: CASSLAGTANTIYF. The CDR3 nucleotides read TGTGCCAGCAGCTTGGCCGGGACAGCAAACACCATATATTTT.

The chain carries TRBV5-4 and TRBJ1-3; D is unresolved. CDR3 length: 15 residues. The V and J ends lost 0 bases and 2 bases respectively, with 9 bases between them. CDR1 and CDR2 from the germline V gene are SGHNT and YYREEE (reference sequence). The CDR3 DNA reads TGTGCCAGCAGCTTGGATACTGGCACTGGAAACACCATATATTTT. As protein: CASSLDTGTGNTIYF.

Here the CDR3 reads CASGPESHEQYF. The CDR3 DNA is TGTGCTAGTGGCCCAGAGAGCCACGAGCAGTACTTC. The J gene is TRBJ2-7, the V gene TRBV12-5; D is uncertain. The CDR3 runs 12 residues. The V end was cut by 6 bases, the J end by 5 bases, with 11 bases between. The germline CDR1 and CDR2 sequences are LGHNT and FRNRAP.

This clone is termed medium-sized (0.01 to 0.1%). The chain links TRBV6-5 to TRBJ1-1, with D unresolved. Germline CDR1 and CDR2: MNHEY and SVGAGI. V lost 8 bases and J lost 0, with 7 bases in between. The CDR3 sequence is 12 residues long. The CDR3 nucleotides are TGTGCCAGCCTGGGCTTGAACACTGAAGCTTTCTTT. The encoded protein is CASLGLNTEAFF.

This chain links TRBV5-1 with TRBJ1-6; no clear D. V lost 4 bases and J 6 bases, leaving 11 bases between the germline ends. Germline loops: CDR1 SGHRS, CDR2 YFSETQ. The CDR3 contains 14 residues. The DNA for the CDR3 is TGCGCCAGCAGCCCCACGGCGGGTAATTCACCCCTCCACTTT. Translation: CASSPTAGNSPLHF.

This chain uses TRBV7-2 with TRBJ2-7, with 12 bases fitting TRBD2. The CDR3 runs 17 residues. Per the germline V gene, CDR1 is SGHTA and CDR2 is FQGNSA. V trimming: 5 bases; J trimming: 5 bases; junction bases outside the gene matches: 13. DNA of the CDR3: TGTGCCAGCAGCCAAGGAGGGGCTAGCGGGAGGGCGAACGAGCAGTACTTC. This translates into CASSQGGASGRANEQYF.

The chain joins TRBV28 to TRBJ1-4; 10 bases fit TRBD1. The CDR3 is made up of 18 amino acids. Germline loops: CDR1 MDHEN, CDR2 SYDVKM. After removal of 8 bases from V and 7 bases from J, the junction contained 19 bases not matched to a gene. The CDR3 DNA follows: TGTGCCAGCGGATCCAGTGCAGGACAGGGGGACTTGGGTGAAAAACTGTTTTTT. As protein: CASGSSAGQGDLGEKLFF.

This chain connects TRBV6-5 to TRBJ1-1; unclear D gene. Looked up from germline, CDR1 is MNHEY and CDR2 is SVGAGI. Trimming pared 0 bases from V and 2 bases from J, leaving 7 bases between. This CDR3 region has 14 residues. DNA of the CDR3: TGTGCCAGCAGTTACTCGCGCAAAAACACTGAAGCTTTCTTT. It encodes CASSYSRKNTEAFF.

The chain links TRBV6-6 to TRBJ1-2, with a weak D call TRBD1 (6 bases). The CDR3 has 12 residues. The V and J ends lost 2 bases and 6 bases respectively, with 7 bases between them. The germline CDR1 and CDR2 sequences are MNHNY and SVGAGI (reference sequence). This CDR3 is CASSYRGDGYTF. CDR3 coding DNA: TGTGCCAGCAGTTACAGGGGGGATGGCTACACCTTC.

This chain connects TRBV7-2 to TRBJ1-1, with D uncertain. The V end was cut by 2 bases, the J end by 2 bases, with 9 bases between. CDR1 and CDR2 (germline): SGHTA, FQGNSA. This CDR3 has 14 residues. CDR3 sequence (DNA): TGTGCCAGCAGCTTAAGTCACTTCAACACTGAAGCTTTCTTT. Protein product: CASSLSHFNTEAFF.

This clone was picked up one time. This chain joins TRBV2 and TRBJ1-2; D uncertain. Germline V lookup: CDR1 SNHLY, CDR2 FYNNEI. Trimming pared 6 bases from V and 0 bases from J, leaving 5 bases between. This CDR3 is built from 12 residues. As DNA, the CDR3 is TGTGCCAGCAGGGACGCTAACTATGGCTACACCTTC. It translates to CASRDANYGYTF. The full variable domain, rest sourced from reference TRBV2 and TRBJ1-2, is EPEVTQTPSHQVTQMGQEVILRCVPISNHLYFYWYRQILGQKVEFLVSFYNNEISEKSEIFDDQFSVERPDGSNFTLKIRSTKLEDSAMYFCASRDANYGYTFGSGTRLTVV.

V gene TRBV5-1 combines with J gene TRBJ2-3; D is unclear. CDR3 size: 15 residues. The V gene lost 1 base and the J gene lost 4 bases, with 13 bases spanning the gap. The germline V gene has CDR1 SGHRS and CDR2 YFSETQ. The CDR3 loop is CASSLLLGSADTQYF. The CDR3, as DNA: TGCGCCAGCAGCTTGCTTTTGGGGTCCGCAGATACGCAGTATTTT.

The V gene is TRBV2, the J gene TRBJ2-7; no definite D call. The CDR3 is 11 residues long. The V end lost 5 bases, the J end lost 9 bases, and 11 bases lay between the germline ends. The germline CDR1 and CDR2 sequences are SNHLY and FYNNEI. CDR3 nucleotides: TGTGCCAGCAGTCCGCAGGCTTGGCAGTACTTC. Translating gives CASSPQAWQYF.

As DNA, the CDR3 is TGTGCCAGCAGCCAAGATCCCATCGTCCCGTTGCGAAATGAAGCTTTCTTT. Its translation is CASSQDPIVPLRNEAFF. The gene calls are TRBV14 and TRBJ1-1, with D uncertain. The length of the CDR3 is 17 residues. CDR1 is SGHDN and CDR2 is FVKESK in the germline V gene. Trimming pared 0 bases from V and 7 bases from J, leaving 21 bases between.

The CDR3 sequence: CASSQAGGIQPQHF. CDR3 coding DNA: TGTGCCAGCAGCCAAGCCGGGGGGATTCAGCCCCAGCATTTT. The gene calls are TRBV4-2 and TRBJ1-5; D possibly corresponds to TRBD1 (5 bases). Germline V gene lookup returns CDR1 LGHNA and CDR2 YNFKEQ. The V end was cut by 1 base, the J end by 6 bases, with 10 bases between. The CDR3 sequence is 14 residues long.

This clone was seen only once. The genes are TRBV11-3 and TRBJ2-7, with 9 bases aligning to TRBD2. CDR3 length: 13 residues. The V gene's germline CDR1 is SGHNT and CDR2 YENEEA. Losses at the gene ends were 4 bases for V and 4 bases for J; bases not matched to a gene: 2. The CDR3 protein is CASSSREGYEQYF. The CDR3, as DNA: TGTGCCAGCAGCTCGCGGGAGGGATACGAGCAGTACTTC.

This clone was detected only once. The chain carries TRBV5-4 and TRBJ2-7; TRBD2 matches at 11 bases. This CDR3 has 15 amino acids. The V gene end was trimmed by 5 bases and the J gene end by 0 bases; junction bases not matched to a gene: 4. Germline V gives CDR1 SGHNT, CDR2 YYREEE (reference sequence). The CDR3 region is CASRSGLADSYEQYF. The CDR3 DNA follows: TGTGCCAGCAGGTCGGGACTAGCGGACTCCTACGAGCAGTACTTC.

This clone occurred a few times. V and J are TRBV27 and TRBJ1-5, with D unresolved. V shed 6 bases and J shed 3 bases, with 9 bases lying between them. CDR1 is MNHEY, CDR2 SMNVEV, per germline (reference sequence). The CDR3 consists of 13 residues. CDR3 in DNA: TGTGCCAGCAGGCGTCAGTCCAATCAGCCCCAGCATTTT. Residues: CASRRQSNQPQHF.

V usage is TRBV27 and J usage is TRBJ2-2; 7 bases line up with TRBD1. Germline trimming cut 9 bases from V and 2 bases from J; bases unmatched to any gene: 9. CDR1 and CDR2 (germline): MNHEY, SMNVEV (reference sequence). The length of the CDR3 is 15 residues. The CDR3 protein is CASRTGVVNTGELFF. The CDR3 DNA reads as TGTGCCAGTAGAACAGGGGTAGTAAACACCGGGGAGCTGTTTTTT.

The V and J genes are TRBV6-6 and TRBJ2-7, with D tentatively TRBD1 (6 bases). The CDR3 totals 13 residues. Germline lookup yields CDR1 MNHNY and CDR2 SVGAGI (reference sequence). CDR3 region: CANPSGVTYEQYF. The CDR3 DNA sequence: TGTGCTAATCCATCAGGGGTTACCTACGAGCAGTACTTC.